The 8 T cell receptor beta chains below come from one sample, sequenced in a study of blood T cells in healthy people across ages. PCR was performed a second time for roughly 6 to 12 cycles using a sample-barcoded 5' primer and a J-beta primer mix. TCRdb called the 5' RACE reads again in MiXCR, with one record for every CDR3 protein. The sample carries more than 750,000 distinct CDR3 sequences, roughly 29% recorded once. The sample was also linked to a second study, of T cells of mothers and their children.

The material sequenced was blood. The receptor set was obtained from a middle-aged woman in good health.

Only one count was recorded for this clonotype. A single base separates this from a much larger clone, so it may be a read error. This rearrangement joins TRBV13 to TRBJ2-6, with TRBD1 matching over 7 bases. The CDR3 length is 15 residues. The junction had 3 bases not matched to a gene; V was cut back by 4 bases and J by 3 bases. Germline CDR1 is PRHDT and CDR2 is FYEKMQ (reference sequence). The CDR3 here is CASSSDRDGANVLTF. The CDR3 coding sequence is TGTGCCAGCAGCTCCGACAGGGATGGGGCCAACGTCCTGACTTTC.

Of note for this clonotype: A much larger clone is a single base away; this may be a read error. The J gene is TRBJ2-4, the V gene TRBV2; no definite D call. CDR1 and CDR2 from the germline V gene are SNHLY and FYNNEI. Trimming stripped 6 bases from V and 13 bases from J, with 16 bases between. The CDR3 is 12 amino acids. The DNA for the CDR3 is TGTGCCAGCAGCCAGGCTTGGGGTGAGCAGTACTTC. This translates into CASSQAWGEQYF.

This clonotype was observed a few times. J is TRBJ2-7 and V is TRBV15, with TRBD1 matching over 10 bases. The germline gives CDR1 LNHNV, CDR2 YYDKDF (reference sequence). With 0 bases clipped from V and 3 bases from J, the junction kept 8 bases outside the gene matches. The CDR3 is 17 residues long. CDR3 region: CATSRDRGTGALYEQYF. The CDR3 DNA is TGTGCCACCAGCAGAGATCGGGGGACAGGGGCACTCTACGAGCAGTACTTC.

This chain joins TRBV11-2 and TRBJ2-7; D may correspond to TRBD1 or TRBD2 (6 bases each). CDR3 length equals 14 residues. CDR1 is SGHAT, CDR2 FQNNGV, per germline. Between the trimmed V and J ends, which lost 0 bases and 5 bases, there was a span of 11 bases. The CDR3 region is CASSLELGGHEQYF. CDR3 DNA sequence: TGTGCCAGCAGCTTAGAGTTGGGGGGCCACGAGCAGTACTTC.

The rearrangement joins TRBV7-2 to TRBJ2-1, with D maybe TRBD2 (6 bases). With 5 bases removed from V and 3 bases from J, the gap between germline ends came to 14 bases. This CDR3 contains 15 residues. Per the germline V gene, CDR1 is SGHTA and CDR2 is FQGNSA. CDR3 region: CASSPRGGYYNEQFF. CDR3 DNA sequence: TGTGCCAGCAGCCCCAGAGGAGGGTACTACAATGAGCAGTTCTTC.

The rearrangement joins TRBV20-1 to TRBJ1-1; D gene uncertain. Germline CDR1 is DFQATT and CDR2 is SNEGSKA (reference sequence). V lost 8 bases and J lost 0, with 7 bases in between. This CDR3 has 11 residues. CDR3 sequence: CSNYLNTEAFF. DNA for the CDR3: TGCAGTAATTACCTGAACACTGAAGCTTTCTTT.

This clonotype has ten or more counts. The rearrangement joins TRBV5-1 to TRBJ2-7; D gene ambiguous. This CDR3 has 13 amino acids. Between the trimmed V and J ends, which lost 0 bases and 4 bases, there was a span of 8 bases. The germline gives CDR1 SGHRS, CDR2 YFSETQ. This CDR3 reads CASSLVLGYEQYF. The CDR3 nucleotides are TGCGCCAGCAGCTTGGTATTAGGATACGAGCAGTACTTC.

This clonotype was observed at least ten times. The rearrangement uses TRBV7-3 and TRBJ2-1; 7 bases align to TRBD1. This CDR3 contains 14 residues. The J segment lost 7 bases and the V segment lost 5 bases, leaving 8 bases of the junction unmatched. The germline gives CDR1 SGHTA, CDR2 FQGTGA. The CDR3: CASSRDPQGNEQFF. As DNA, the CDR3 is TGTGCCAGCAGCCGAGACCCACAGGGGAATGAGCAGTTCTTC.